The 23 T cell receptor beta chains below all came from one sample that was sequenced in a study of blood T cell repertoires in COVID-19. The table came from immunoSEQ multiplex PCR; TCRdb's copy has only in-frame clones and leaves some out. The sample lists approximately 150,000 clones, 84% occurring once. Input material: PBMCs or T cells enriched from blood (not recorded which). All receptors derive from a woman aged 50 to 60 who had recovered from COVID-19.

V and J are TRBV7-9 and TRBJ2-7; 7 bases match TRBD2. With 7 bases clipped from V and 0 bases from J, the junction kept 6 bases outside the gene matches. Germline lookup yields CDR1 SEHNR and CDR2 FQNEAQ (reference sequence). This CDR3 has 14 amino acids. As DNA, the CDR3 is TGTGCCAGCACCGCCGGGGGGAGCTCCTACGAGCAGTACTTC. Its protein is CASTAGGSSYEQYF.

This clone has just a few counts. This chain uses TRBV2 with TRBJ1-2; D remains ambiguous. CDR1 and CDR2 (germline): SNHLY, FYNNEI. Trimming took 6 bases from V and 8 from J, leaving 22 bases between them. The CDR3 extends over 15 amino acids. CDR3 protein: CASRAVRVGEWGYTF. CDR3 coding DNA: TGTGCCAGCAGGGCCGTCCGAGTCGGGGAGTGGGGCTACACCTTC.

The chain carries TRBV10-3 and TRBJ2-2, with D perhaps TRBD2 (6 bases). This CDR3 region has 15 residues. Trimming took 7 bases from V and 3 from J, leaving 15 bases between them. Germline values: CDR1 ENHRY, CDR2 SYGVKD. The CDR3 nucleotides are TGTGCCATCAAAGTGGGGGGTTCTTACACCGGGGAGCTGTTTTTT. Translation gives CAIKVGGSYTGELFF.

The V gene is TRBV3-1 (or the pseudogene TRBV3-2), the J gene TRBJ2-3, with 7 bases fitting TRBD1. Germline trimming cut 4 bases from V and 0 bases from J; bases unmatched to any gene: 4. The CDR3 runs to 15 residues. Germline CDR1 is LGHDT and CDR2 is YNNKEL (reference sequence). The CDR3 protein is CASSPGTASTDTQYF. The DNA for the CDR3 is TGTGCCAGCAGCCCTGGGACAGCTAGCACAGATACGCAGTATTTT.

This chain uses TRBV5-1 with TRBJ1-3; tentative D call: TRBD1 (6 bases). Germline values: CDR1 SGHRS, CDR2 YFSETQ. The CDR3 totals 15 residues. Trimming removed 3 bases from V and 6 bases from J, with 16 bases in between. CDR3 nucleotides: TGCGCCAGCAGCTCCAACGCGGGGGCAGCAAACACCATATATTTT. Translation gives CASSSNAGAANTIYF.

The chain joins TRBV7-9 to TRBJ1-1, with 7 bases lining up with TRBD1. Germline CDR1 is SEHNR and CDR2 is FQNEAQ (reference sequence). The trim removed 5 bases at V and 5 bases at J, leaving 5 bases unmatched. CDR3 length: 13 residues. CDR3 nucleotides: TGTGCCAGCAGCCGGGACAGTGGGACTGAAGCTTTCTTT. As protein: CASSRDSGTEAFF.

This clone was counted a few times. CDR3 coding DNA: TGTGCCAGCAACGCTCGAGAGAACACTGAAGCTTTCTTT. This codes for CASNARENTEAFF. The genes are TRBV2 and TRBJ1-1; no clear D. Trimming removed 7 bases at V and 1 base at J, with 10 bases between. The CDR3 runs to 13 residues. From germline, CDR1 is SNHLY and CDR2 FYNNEI.

V and J are TRBV19 and TRBJ1-5, with D tentatively TRBD1 (6 bases). This CDR3 is 14 amino acids long. Germline CDR1 reads LNHDA; CDR2 reads SQIVND (reference sequence). Between the trimmed V and J ends, which lost 3 bases and 5 bases, there was a span of 11 bases. CDR3 sequence reads: CASSIGGPHQPQHF. CDR3 DNA sequence: TGTGCCAGTAGTATCGGGGGGCCACATCAGCCCCAGCATTTT. The whole variable domain, remainder taken from reference TRBV19 and TRBJ1-5, is DGGITQSPKYLFRKEGQNVTLSCEQNLNHDAMYWYRQDPGQGLRLIYYSQIVNDFQKGDIAEGYSVSREKKESFPLTVTSAQKNPTAFYLCASSIGGPHQPQHFGDGTRLSIL.

This clone was seen only once. The chain employs TRBV6-5 and TRBJ1-3; D is unclear. CDR1 and CDR2 (germline): MNHEY, SVGAGI. This CDR3 has 12 amino acids. Between the trimmed V and J ends, which lost 10 bases and 0 bases, there was a span of 7 bases. For the CDR3, the DNA is TGTGCCACCCAGAACTCTGGAAACACCATATATTTT. Encoded protein: CATQNSGNTIYF.

In its sample, this clone was seen a few times. The chain employs TRBV2 and TRBJ1-1; unclear D gene. The CDR3 is 15 amino acids. Trimming took 6 bases from V and 1 from J, leaving 15 bases between them. Per germline, CDR1 SNHLY and CDR2 FYNNEI. This chain's CDR3 is CASRMRSETNTEAFF. Here the CDR3 DNA reads TGTGCCAGCAGGATGAGAAGTGAAACGAACACTGAAGCTTTCTTT.

This clone was seen just once. V gene TRBV29-1 combines with J gene TRBJ1-4, with 8 nucleotides matching TRBD1. V shed 4 bases, J shed 8 bases, and the junction held 3 bases outside the gene matches. The CDR3 has 12 residues. Germline-derived CDR1 and CDR2 are SQVTM and ANQGSEA. The CDR3 bases are TGCAGCGTTGGACGACAGGGGGAAAAACTGTTTTTT. Translation: CSVGRQGEKLFF.

This clone was observed many times. The chain carries TRBV4-1 and TRBJ2-1, with D tentatively TRBD1 (5 bases). This CDR3 is 14 amino acids long. Germline values: CDR1 MGHRA, CDR2 YSYEKL. Trimming removed 1 base at V and 5 bases at J, with 9 bases between. The CDR3 DNA is TGCGCCAGCAGCCAAGGGGGCCGGGACAATGAGCAGTTCTTC. Protein product: CASSQGGRDNEQFF.

In this sample, this clone turned up a few times. The chain combines TRBV12-3 or TRBV12-4 with TRBJ2-1, with D unclear. The CDR3 contains 13 residues. Trimming stripped 6 bases from V and 11 bases from J, with 17 bases between. CDR3 region: CASSPQFVQQQFF. For the CDR3, the DNA is TGTGCCAGCAGCCCGCAGTTCGTTCAACAGCAGTTCTTC.

V usage is TRBV24-1 and J usage is TRBJ2-5; 14 bases map to TRBD2. Trimming took 3 bases from V and 4 from J; bases not matched to a gene: 9. CDR1 and CDR2 from the germline V gene are KGHDR and SFDVKD. The CDR3 totals 18 residues. The CDR3 is CATSDPATSGRAGETQYF. The CDR3, as DNA: TGTGCCACCAGTGATCCAGCGACTAGCGGGAGGGCCGGAGAGACCCAGTACTTC.

V usage is TRBV3-1 (or the pseudogene TRBV3-2) and J usage is TRBJ2-2; D is possibly TRBD2 (5 bases). The CDR3 has 14 residues. V was cut by 0 bases and J by 3 bases, with 5 bases left in between. Germline loops: CDR1 LGHDT, CDR2 YNNKEL (reference sequence). The CDR3 DNA is TGTGCCAGCAGCCAAGACGGGGACACCGGGGAGCTGTTTTTT. Amino acids: CASSQDGDTGELFF.

With regard to this clone: Because the CDR3's place on the DNA is in doubt, the DNA is left out and the CDR3 is given as listed by TCRdb. The chain employs TRBV29-1 and TRBJ1-1. The CDR3 region is 11 residues in length, termini included. The germline V gene has CDR1 SQVTM and CDR2 ANQGSEA. CDR3 loop: CSVEWGSGTFF.

The chain uses TRBV19 and TRBJ2-5; 9 nucleotides line up with TRBD1. J was trimmed by 4 bases and V by 5 bases; bases with no gene match: 5. From germline, CDR1 is LNHDA and CDR2 SQIVND (reference sequence). This CDR3 has 14 residues. For the CDR3, the DNA is TGTGCCAGTAGTTCAACAGGGGGCGCAGAGACCCAGTACTTC. Translated: CASSSTGGAETQYF.

This chain connects TRBV28 to TRBJ1-2; tentatively, D is TRBD1 (5 bases). CDR1 is MDHEN, CDR2 SYDVKM, per germline. The CDR3 loop spans 15 amino acids. The germline V and J ends were trimmed by 2 bases and 6 bases, with 16 bases remaining between them. The CDR3 is CASSLDTGSFDGYTF. CDR3 nucleotides: TGTGCCAGCAGTTTAGATACAGGTAGTTTTGATGGCTACACCTTC.

V and J are TRBV7-3 and TRBJ2-1; 8 bases agree with TRBD2. Trimming cost V 5 bases and J 9 bases; bases outside gene matches: 3. The CDR3 totals 12 residues. Germline values: CDR1 SGHTA, CDR2 FQGTGA. The CDR3 reads CASSPGGGEQFF. CDR3 bases: TGTGCCAGCAGCCCCGGGGGGGGTGAGCAGTTCTTC.

The CDR3 DNA reads TGTGCCACCAGAGGACAGGGGGCAACGAACACCGGGGAGCTGTTTTTT. Protein: CATRGQGATNTGELFF. The chain uses TRBV24-1 and TRBJ2-2, with 11 positions matching TRBD1. Germline CDR1 KGHDR, CDR2 SFDVKD. Trimming cost V 7 bases and J 0 bases; bases outside gene matches: 3. CDR3 size: 16 residues.

This sequence joins TRBV7-9 and TRBJ2-5; no firm D call. V lost 1 base, J lost 1 base, and 7 bases lay in between. The CDR3 extends over 14 amino acids. Germline CDR1 reads SEHNR; CDR2 reads FQNEAQ (reference sequence). CDR3 nucleotides: TGTGCCAGCAGCTTAGTCCGGGTCCAAGAGACCCAGTACTTC. Its protein is CASSLVRVQETQYF.

The rearrangement uses TRBV6-6 and TRBJ1-3; D is uncertain. Trimming removed 0 bases from V and 0 bases from J, with 9 bases in between. Germline lookup yields CDR1 MNHNY and CDR2 SVGAGI (reference sequence). The CDR3 sequence is 16 residues long. The CDR3 nucleotides are TGTGCCAGCAGTTACTCGATCCAGGCCTCTGGAAACACCATATATTTT. Residues: CASSYSIQASGNTIYF.

The rearrangement uses TRBV28 and TRBJ2-7; 7 positions agree with TRBD2. This CDR3 contains 14 residues. From germline, CDR1 is MDHEN and CDR2 SYDVKM. Losses at the gene ends were 2 bases for V and 2 bases for J; bases not matched to a gene: 3. The CDR3 DNA reads as TGTGCCAGCAGTTTAAGCGGGATCCCCTACGAGCAGTACTTC. Translation: CASSLSGIPYEQYF.